These 11 T cell receptor beta chains share one sample of origin, sequenced in a study of cytomegalovirus exposure and HLA in healthy donors. PCR primers comprised 60 Vbeta and 13 Jbeta primers. Assay: immunoSEQ multiplex PCR; the TCRdb copy retains only in-frame clones and omits some. The sample carries some 200,000 clones, over 70% recorded once. The sequencing input was PBMCs. The receptors here all came from a woman in her twenties or thirties in good health and CMV-seronegative.

This clone has just one count. The chain joins TRBV6-5 to TRBJ2-1; 10 bases agree with TRBD2. Per the germline V gene, CDR1 is MNHEY and CDR2 is SVGAGI. The CDR3 is made up of 15 amino acids. Trimming took 6 bases from V and 4 from J; bases not matched to a gene: 6. For the CDR3, the DNA is TGTGCCAGCAGGCCCCTAGCGGGGGCTTACAATGAGCAGTTCTTC. Translated, it gives CASRPLAGAYNEQFF.

As concerns this clone: At one end the junction does not follow the germline gene, possibly because of a read error. The genes are TRBV7-9 and TRBJ2-1; possible D gene TRBD1, 6 bases. The length of the CDR3 is 14 residues. Germline V gene lookup returns CDR1 SEHNR and CDR2 FQNEAQ (reference sequence). The CDR3 coding sequence is TGTTCCAGCAGCTTAGTACAGGGTGGAGGTGAGCAGTTCTTC. Protein sequence: CSSSLVQGGGEQFF.

The chain couples TRBV19 to TRBJ1-1; D gene unclear. The CDR3 is 14 residues long. Per germline, CDR1 LNHDA and CDR2 SQIVND (reference sequence). V was shortened by 7 bases and J by 1 base, with 13 bases between the two germline ends. The CDR3 region is CASTLQEGNTEAFF. The CDR3 bases are TGTGCCAGTACCCTTCAGGAGGGGAACACTGAAGCTTTCTTT.

This clone occurred a few times. The chain has TRBV14 and TRBJ1-1, with TRBD1 matching over 8 bases. CDR1 is SGHDN and CDR2 is FVKESK in the germline V gene. The junction had 9 bases not matched to a gene; V was cut back by 5 bases and J by 4 bases. The CDR3 spans 15 residues. This CDR3 is CASSIRDRRTTEAFF. CDR3 sequence (DNA): TGTGCCAGCAGCATCCGGGACAGGCGAACCACTGAAGCTTTCTTT.

The chain employs TRBV15 and TRBJ2-7; D is perhaps TRBD1 (7 bases). Germline lookup yields CDR1 LNHNV and CDR2 YYDKDF (reference sequence). The V and J ends lost 2 bases and 6 bases respectively, with 8 bases between them. There are 12 residues in the CDR3. The CDR3 nucleotides read TGTGCCACCAGCAGACAGGGGGGCGAGCAGTACTTC. Amino acids: CATSRQGGEQYF. Together with reference TRBV15 and TRBJ2-7, the CDR3 gives the full variable domain: DAMVIQNPRYQVTQFGKPVTLSCSQTLNHNVMYWYQQKSSQAPKLLFHYYDKDFNNEADTPDNFQSRRPNTSFCFLDIRSPGLGDTAMYLCATSRQGGEQYFGPGTRLTVT.

The chain couples TRBV2 to TRBJ2-3; 7 nucleotides line up with TRBD1. Per the germline V gene, CDR1 is SNHLY and CDR2 is FYNNEI. The CDR3 runs 19 residues. V lost 6 bases and J lost 1; bases outside the gene matches: 19. The CDR3 bases are TGTGCCAGCAGGGCCCAGCCCTCGATCGTAACAGGGGGCACAGATACGCAGTATTTT. Protein sequence: CASRAQPSIVTGGTDTQYF.

The chain links TRBV6-5 to TRBJ2-7, with D possibly matching TRBD2 (6 bases). This CDR3 spans 12 amino acids. Germline-derived CDR1 and CDR2 are MNHEY and SVGAGI. Between the trimmed V and J ends, which lost 6 bases and 1 base, there was a span of 7 bases. CDR3 DNA sequence: TGTGCCAGCAGGGACTATTCCTACGAGCAGTACTTC. This gives the protein CASRDYSYEQYF.

This clone appeared a few times. This chain joins TRBV7-2 and TRBJ1-2, with a possible D match to TRBD1 (5 bases). This CDR3 is 13 amino acids long. Between the trimmed V and J ends, which lost 6 bases and 6 bases, there was a span of 14 bases. The germline CDR1 and CDR2 sequences are SGHTA and FQGNSA. In DNA, the CDR3 is TGTGCCAGCAGGGAAAGCGGGGGGAATGGCTACACCTTC. Its protein product is CASRESGGNGYTF.

The V gene is TRBV10-3, the J gene TRBJ2-7; no clear D. The CDR3 consists of 13 residues. The V end lost 4 bases, the J end lost 7 bases, and 14 bases lay between the germline ends. Germline V gene data show CDR1 as ENHRY and CDR2 as SYGVKD. The CDR3 region is CAISGGGKHEQYF. The CDR3 nucleotides read TGTGCCATCAGTGGCGGCGGCAAACATGAGCAGTACTTC.

CDR3 sequence (DNA): TGTGCCAGCAGCGTAGGTTCTCTAGCGGGAGGGGGGAAGGAGCAGTTCTTC. It yields the protein CASSVGSLAGGGKEQFF. The rearrangement links TRBV9 to TRBJ2-1, with 12 bases that match TRBD2. CDR1 is SGDLS and CDR2 is YYNGEE in the germline V gene. With V trimmed by 0 bases and J by 10 bases, 11 bases remained unmatched. The CDR3 length is 17 residues. Combining the CDR3 with reference TRBV9 and TRBJ2-1 gives the whole variable domain DSGVTQTPKHLITATGQRVTLRCSPRSGDLSVYWYQQSLDQGLQFLIQYYNGEERAKGNILERFSAQQFPDLHSELNLSSLELGDSALYFCASSVGSLAGGGKEQFFGPGTRLTVL.

The chain links TRBV19 to TRBJ1-1; D unresolved. Germline loops: CDR1 LNHDA, CDR2 SQIVND (reference sequence). V was clipped by 1 base and J by 1 base, with 22 bases between them. CDR3 length equals 19 residues. The CDR3 coding sequence is TGTGCCAGTAGTATAGGCTTCCTTCGAGGGTCCATGCAGAACACTGAAGCTTTCTTT. This codes for CASSIGFLRGSMQNTEAFF.